This section outlines one TCR beta chain sequence together with its context. Its antigen is unknown. The germline CDR1 and CDR2 sequences are MDHEN and SYDVKM. J was trimmed by 0 bases and V by 6 bases; bases with no gene match: 9. The CDR3 consists of 17 residues. This sample was included in a study of T cells in narcolepsy. Some clones are missing from TCRdb's copy, which holds only in-frame ones; the method was immunoSEQ multiplex PCR. Among approximately 25,000 clones, around two thirds were seen once, and the ten largest hold 12%. Findings and caveats of the study: Blood of same and different patients, but not healthy controls, reportedly held recurring autoreactive clonotypes. Some memory CD4+ repertoires had no autoreactive clone sequences. Same-patient CSF and blood CD4+ T cell clonotypes included HCRT-specific and TRIB2-specific autoreactive ones.

Specimen: memory (CD45RA-) CD4+ T cells from blood. This clonotype was sampled from a human donor in good health. The chain combines TRBV28 with TRBJ1-5; 9 positions match TRBD1. CDR3 sequence (DNA): TGTGCCAGCAGCCGTCGGACAGGGGCCTTTAGCAATCAGCCCCAGCATTTT. The encoded protein is CASSRRTGAFSNQPQHF.